The sequence of this TCR beta chain was determined in a study of chemoradiotherapy in HPV16-positive cancers. Overall study findings and caveats: Non-HPV-specific T cells did not expand in tumors during treatment, whereas candidate HPV-specific clones and E7-related motifs did.

Note on this clone: The antigen is undetermined.

This CDR3 comprises 16 residues. Deletions cut 0 bases from V and 0 bases from J, with 9 bases between. Germline V gene lookup returns CDR1 MGHRA and CDR2 YSYEKL. The data were produced by immunoSEQ multiplex PCR, yet TCRdb's version contains in-frame clones alone and is incomplete. The sample lists fewer than 3,500 clones, around 90% occurring once. This receptor was taken from a human donor with HPV-associated anogenital cancer. Sample: tumor tissue, taken from a patient who underwent chemoradiotherapy. The chain recombines TRBV4-1 with TRBJ1-5; D uncertain. The CDR3 is CASSQEGSYSNQPQHF. The CDR3 DNA is TGCGCCAGCAGCCAAGAGGGCAGTTATAGCAATCAGCCCCAGCATTTT.